Each of the 13 T cell receptor beta chains below was sequenced from the same sample in a study of cytomegalovirus exposure and HLA in healthy donors. PCR amplification relied on 60 Vbeta primers (plus 13 Jbeta primers). Sequencing used immunoSEQ multiplex PCR; TCRdb keeps in-frame clones, though not all of them. The sample shows about 94,000 clones, less than 80% of them seen only once. Specimen: PBMCs. These receptors all stem from a male donor in good health and CMV-seronegative.

V usage is TRBV9 and J usage is TRBJ1-4; 7 bases fit TRBD1. V lost 0 bases and J lost 8; bases outside the gene matches: 10. The CDR3 contains 16 residues. Germline V lookup: CDR1 SGDLS, CDR2 YYNGEE. This chain's CDR3 is CASSVAPDRQKEKLFF. As DNA, the CDR3 is TGTGCCAGCAGCGTAGCCCCGGACAGGCAGAAGGAAAAACTGTTTTTT.

This chain links TRBV28 with TRBJ2-4, with D tentatively TRBD2 (7 bases). Germline CDR1 MDHEN, CDR2 SYDVKM. V was shortened by 8 bases and J by 8 bases, with 19 bases between the two germline ends. The CDR3 sequence is 14 residues long. CDR3 in amino acids: CASSRGAPRDIQYF. Written as DNA, the CDR3 is TGTGCCAGCTCCCGGGGGGCCCCCAGGGACATTCAGTACTTC.

The gene calls are TRBV21-1 and TRBJ2-2; the D call TRBD2 from the table was never checked on the DNA. TRBV21-1 is termed a pseudogene. CDR3 length equals 15 residues. CDR3 sequence (DNA): TGTGCCAGAAGACTAGCAAACGTCTATGGCGGGGAGCTGTTTTTT. Amino acids: CARRLANVYGGELFF.

The chain uses TRBV5-1 and TRBJ2-7; 12 bases match TRBD1. CDR3 length: 19 amino acids. V shed 0 bases and J 5 bases; nucleotides not matched to a gene: 15. The V gene's germline CDR1 is SGHRS and CDR2 YFSETQ. The CDR3 nucleotides are TGCGCCAGCAGCTTGGGGGGCCGGGACAGGGGGCGCTTGGGGGACGAGCAGTACTTC. Its protein product is CASSLGGRDRGRLGDEQYF.

The rearrangement joins TRBV28 to TRBJ1-2; D gene uncertain. The germline CDR1 and CDR2 sequences are MDHEN and SYDVKM. Trimming pared 5 bases from V and 6 bases from J, leaving 7 bases between. The CDR3 has 11 amino acids. In DNA form, the CDR3 reads TGTGCCAGCAGTCCCGCGGATGGCTACACCTTC. Amino acid sequence: CASSPADGYTF.

This sequence joins TRBV10-2 and TRBJ2-1, with 7 bases lining up with TRBD2. The CDR3 totals 13 residues. J was trimmed by 9 bases and V by 2 bases; bases with no gene match: 4. Germline V gene sequence: CDR1 WSHSY, CDR2 SAAADI. Here the CDR3 DNA reads TGCGCCAGCAGTGAGGGAGGGAGGGGTGAGCAGTTCTTC. This sequence encodes CASSEGGRGEQFF.

Here the CDR3 reads CASSSRERGYEQYF. The CDR3 DNA reads as TGTGCCAGCAGCTCCAGGGAAAGGGGCTACGAGCAGTACTTC. The gene calls are TRBV9 and TRBJ2-7; D might be TRBD1 (5 bases). Germline assignment: CDR1 SGDLS and CDR2 YYNGEE. V shed 4 bases and J shed 3 bases, with 14 bases lying between them. The CDR3 runs to 14 residues.

J is TRBJ2-7 and V is TRBV7-6; 13 positions agree with TRBD2. Trimming at V came to 4 bases and at J to 2 bases, leaving 8 bases not matched to a gene. This CDR3 comprises 17 residues. CDR1 is SGHVS and CDR2 is FNYEAQ in the germline V gene. The CDR3 region has the DNA TGTGCCAGCAGCTACCTCCCCGGGACTAGCGGGACCTACGAGCAGTACTTC. Translation gives CASSYLPGTSGTYEQYF.

J is TRBJ2-1 and V is TRBV5-1, with 12 bases lining up with TRBD2. This CDR3 spans 15 amino acids. With 0 bases clipped from V and 7 bases from J, the junction kept 2 bases outside the gene matches. Germline CDR1 SGHRS, CDR2 YFSETQ. For the CDR3, the DNA is TGCGCCAGCAGCTTGGCTAGCGGGAGGGCTAATGAGCAGTTCTTC. This gives the protein CASSLASGRANEQFF. The entire variable domain, with the rest obtained from reference TRBV5-1 and TRBJ2-1, is as follows: KAGVTQTPRYLIKTRGQQVTLSCSPISGHRSVSWYQQTPGQGLQFLFEYFSETQRNKGNFPGRFSGRQFSNSRSEMNVSTLELGDSALYLCASSLASGRANEQFFGPGTRLTVL.

The CDR3 loop is CASSLSGGVSGELFF. CDR3 DNA: TGTGCCAGCAGCCTTAGCGGGGGGGTATCCGGGGAGCTGTTTTTT. This chain connects TRBV5-4 to TRBJ2-2; 11 nucleotides agree with TRBD2. This CDR3 contains 15 residues. Germline V gene sequence: CDR1 SGHNT, CDR2 YYREEE (reference sequence). With V trimmed by 4 bases and J by 6 bases, 5 bases remained unmatched.

The V gene is TRBV28, the J gene TRBJ2-7; TRBD1 matches 9 bases. The CDR3 length is 13 residues. J was trimmed by 4 bases and V by 5 bases; bases with no gene match: 3. Germline assignment: CDR1 MDHEN and CDR2 SYDVKM. The chain's CDR3 is CASSGQGRYEQYF. As DNA, the CDR3 is TGTGCCAGCAGTGGACAGGGGCGATACGAGCAGTACTTC.

The rearrangement links TRBV28 to TRBJ1-2; 9 bases are a match to TRBD1. With V trimmed by 6 bases and J by 4 bases, 9 bases remained unmatched. The CDR3 sequence is 15 residues long. From germline, CDR1 is MDHEN and CDR2 SYDVKM. The CDR3: CASSPYTGQGYGYTF. CDR3 nucleotides: TGTGCCAGCAGCCCTTACACGGGACAGGGCTATGGCTACACCTTC.

The chain recombines TRBV4-3 with TRBJ1-2, with D possibly matching TRBD1 (6 bases). Trimming removed 2 bases at V and 4 bases at J, with 11 bases between. The CDR3 has 14 amino acids. The germline CDR1 and CDR2 sequences are LGHNA and YSLEER. This chain's CDR3 is CASSQKLQGYGYTF. The DNA for the CDR3 is TGCGCCAGCAGCCAAAAGCTACAGGGCTATGGCTACACCTTC.